This is a list of T cell receptor beta chains from one sample in a study of T cells of healthy individuals. Using its own MiXCR run on the 5' RACE reads, TCRdb lists one record per CDR3 protein. This sample has 85,000 to 100,000 distinct CDR3 sequences, with approximately 15% found just once. The receptors originated from a human donor in good health. The CDR3 runs from the conserved cysteine through the conserved F or W. D genes are given only for firm matches. Some rows mark clone size as missing; the rest say once, few, many or name a class of expanded clone.

>few|TRBV28|TRBD1|TRBJ2-7
TGTGCCAGCAGTCGCTCCGGGACAGGGGCCGTTTCCGAGCAGTACTTC
CASSRSGTGAVSEQYF
>.|TRBV29-1|.|TRBJ2-3
TGCAGCGTTGGGTTTTCGACTAGCACAGATACGCAGTATTTT
CSVGFSTSTDTQYF
>.|TRBV4-3|.|TRBJ2-3
TGCGCCAGCAGCCAAGATAGGTGGGGAGCGCAGTATTTT
CASSQDRWGAQYF
>many|TRBV6-2/TRBV6-3|.|TRBJ2-2
TGTGCCAGCAGTTCGAGGGACTTCGCCGGGGAGCTGTTTTTT
CASSSRDFAGELFF
>.|TRBV27|.|TRBJ2-7
TGTGCCAGCAGTCCCCACGGGATCTACGAGCAGTACTTC
CASSPHGIYEQYF
>many|TRBV18|.|TRBJ2-5
TGTGCCAGCTCACAAACAGACAGACAAGAGACCCAGTACTTC
CASSQTDRQETQYF
>many|TRBV20-1|.|TRBJ2-1
TGCAGTGCTAGAGCTTCCGGGCCTGAGCAGTTCTTC
CSARASGPEQFF
>few|TRBV2|.|TRBJ1-5
TGTGCCAGCAGTGAGGCCGGGGGCATTCAGCCCCAGCATTTT
CASSEAGGIQPQHF
>few|TRBV6-2/TRBV6-3|.|TRBJ1-2
TGTGCCAGCAGTTACTCTGGGCAGCCCGGGCCATCTTCATTATATGGCTACACCTTC
CASSYSGQPGPSSLYGYTF
>few|TRBV28|TRBD2|TRBJ2-1
TGTGCCAGCAGTCCGGACCGACTAGCGGGCTACTTGCAGCAGTTCTTC
CASSPDRLAGYLQQFF
>.|TRBV18|.|TRBJ2-1
TGTGCCAGCTCACCACCGGTTGGGGATGAGCAGTTCTTC
CASSPPVGDEQFF
>medium-sized|TRBV12-5|.|TRBJ1-1
TGTGCTAGTGTTACTAACCAGAACACTGAAGCTTTCTTT
CASVTNQNTEAFF
>many|TRBV4-3|.|TRBJ2-3
TGCGCCAGCAGTAGCCCAGGAGGTACGCAGTATTTT
CASSSPGGTQYF
>.|TRBV5-5|TRBD1|TRBJ1-4
TGTGCCAGCAGCTGGCCCGGGACAGGGGAGAAACTGTTTTTT
CASSWPGTGEKLFF
>once|TRBV28|.|TRBJ2-7
TGTGCCAGCAGTAACCGAACGGGAGTCCTCTCCTACGAGCAGTACTTC
CASSNRTGVLSYEQYF
>many|TRBV10-3|TRBD1|TRBJ2-1
TGTGCCATCAGGGCGGGACAGGGATTTAATGAGCAGTTCTTC
CAIRAGQGFNEQFF
>many|TRBV6-2/TRBV6-3|.|TRBJ2-1
TGTGCCAGCAGCCAAGGACGCGCTGAGCAGTTCTTC
CASSQGRAEQFF
>many|TRBV19|.|TRBJ2-1
TGTGCCAGTAGTATAGGAAGGTTAGCGGCGGGGGAGCAGTTCTTC
CASSIGRLAAGEQFF
>.|TRBV2|.|TRBJ1-4
TGTGCCAGCAGGTGGGGGGCAGGTGAAAAACTGTTTTTT
CASRWGAGEKLFF
>many|TRBV12-3/TRBV12-4|TRBD1|TRBJ2-1
TGTGCCAGCAGTCCCGGACAGGGCCCCTACAATGAGCAGTTCTTC
CASSPGQGPYNEQFF
>many|TRBV9|.|TRBJ1-2
TGTGCCAGCAGCGTAGAAGCAGGCTGGTATGGCTACACCTTC
CASSVEAGWYGYTF
>few|TRBV28|.|TRBJ2-5
TGTGCCAGCAGTACATATGGGCGGGACGGGACCCGACAAGGGGACCAGTACTTC
CASSTYGRDGTRQGDQYF
>many|TRBV12-3/TRBV12-4|TRBD1|TRBJ1-1
TGTGCCAGCAGTCTTCTCACAGGGGTCGGGGCTGAAGCTTTCTTT
CASSLLTGVGAEAFF
>many|TRBV28|TRBD1|TRBJ2-7
TGTGCCAGCAGTTTGTGGACAGGGGCGAGCGAGCAGTACTTC
CASSLWTGASEQYF
>few|TRBV20-1|.|TRBJ2-7
TGCAGTGCTAGAAGGGAAGGAGGGTTCTACGAGCAGTACTTC
CSARREGGFYEQYF
>many|TRBV4-3|.|TRBJ2-2
TGCGCCAGCAGCCAAGCCCTCGGGGACTTCAACACCGGGGAGCTGTTTTTT
CASSQALGDFNTGELFF
>few|TRBV29-1|TRBD1|TRBJ2-1
TGCAGCGTTGCCGGACGGACAGGGGAAATTTTCAATGAGCAGTTCTTC
CSVAGRTGEIFNEQFF
>few|TRBV4-2|.|TRBJ2-1
TGTGCCAGCAGCCAAGAGCCTCGTACGGCCTACAATGAGCAGTTCTTC
CASSQEPRTAYNEQFF
>.|TRBV5-6|TRBD1|TRBJ1-2
TGTGCCAGCAGCTCAAAGGGGGCTCGGGGCTACACCTTC
CASSSKGARGYTF
>few|TRBV20-1|.|TRBJ2-3
TGCAGTGCTAGAGATTACTATGATACGCAGTATTTT
CSARDYYDTQYF
>few|TRBV7-2|.|TRBJ2-1
TGTGCCAGCAGCTTAGTGGGGCAGGGCCCTATCTACAATGAGCAGTTCTTC
CASSLVGQGPIYNEQFF
>few|TRBV28|TRBD2|TRBJ2-7
TGTGCCAGCAGTTTCGCGGGAGGGCTCTACGAGCAGTACTTC
CASSFAGGLYEQYF
>.|TRBV6-1|.|TRBJ2-7
TGTGCCAGCATAAATAGGCTGGAAACGCTGAACTACGAGCAGTACTTC
CASINRLETLNYEQYF
>.|TRBV5-1|TRBD1|TRBJ1-1
TGCGCCAGCAGCTGGGACAGCCGCCCCACTGAAGCTTTCTTT
CASSWDSRPTEAFF
>many|TRBV7-8|.|TRBJ1-1
TGTGCCAGCAGCTCGGCCGGGGGAGAAACTGAAGCTTTCTTT
CASSSAGGETEAFF
>many|TRBV27|.|TRBJ2-3
TGTGCCAGCAGTTCTCGGGGCACAGATACGCAGTATTTT
CASSSRGTDTQYF
>.|TRBV28|TRBD2|TRBJ2-1
TGTGCCAGCAGTTTATCATCAATGACTAGCGGGAGGCCTACTGTTAGGTTCTTC
CASSLSSMTSGRPTVRFF
>few|TRBV5-4|TRBD2|TRBJ2-5
TGTGCCAGCAGCCGGGGCCTAGCGGGAGACCAAGAGACCCAGTACTTC
CASSRGLAGDQETQYF
>.|TRBV7-2|TRBD1|TRBJ2-7
TGTGCCAGCAGCTTAACATCCGGGACAGGGCCCTACGAGCAGTACTTC
CASSLTSGTGPYEQYF
>many|TRBV12-3/TRBV12-4|.|TRBJ1-2
TGTGCCAGCAGTCCGCCAGGGAGGCTGAGCTATGGCTACACCTTC
CASSPPGRLSYGYTF
>many|TRBV20-1|.|TRBJ2-4
TGCAGTGCTGGAGGGTTAAACATTCAGTACTTC
CSAGGLNIQYF
>.|TRBV20-1|.|TRBJ2-1
TGCAGTGCAATTTTCAATGAGCAGTTCTTC
CSAIFNEQFF
>.|TRBV5-1|TRBD2|TRBJ2-1
TGCGCCAGCAGCTTGGTTCTAGCGGGTAAGGGTGAGCAGTTCTTC
CASSLVLAGKGEQFF
>.|TRBV27|TRBD1|TRBJ2-7
TGTGCCAGCAGTCTCCGGACAGGGGGCATCTACGAGCAGTACTTC
CASSLRTGGIYEQYF
>few|TRBV7-2|TRBD2|TRBJ2-2
TGTGCCAGCAGCTTGGTGACTAGCGCTAACACCGGGGAGCTGTTTTTT
CASSLVTSANTGELFF
>.|TRBV2|.|TRBJ2-1
TGTGCCAGCAGTGAAACCCTTCTTTCGGGCAATGAGCAGTTCTTC
CASSETLLSGNEQFF
>.|TRBV7-9|.|TRBJ2-3
TGTGCCAGCAGCCCGCAGAGGGCGCAGTATTTT
CASSPQRAQYF
>.|TRBV5-5|.|TRBJ2-3
TGTGCCAGCAGCTTGTTCCCGGACCCAGATACGCAGTATTTT
CASSLFPDPDTQYF
>.|TRBV27|.|TRBJ2-7
TGTGCCAGCAGTTTTACGATAACGGGCGAGCAGTACTTC
CASSFTITGEQYF
>few|TRBV20-1|.|TRBJ2-4
TGCAGTGCTCAACCGGGACAACGAGCCAAAAACATTCAGTACTTC
CSAQPGQRAKNIQYF